This T cell receptor (beta chain) was obtained from a study of T cell responses to AZD1222 COVID-19 vaccine. Some clones are missing from TCRdb's copy, which holds only in-frame ones; the method was immunoSEQ multiplex PCR. The sample lists around 200,000 clones, approximately 86% occurring once. J gave up 10 bases and V 1 base, and 15 bases lay outside the gene matches. The CDR3 spans 16 residues. The V gene's germline CDR1 is SGHAT and CDR2 FQNNGV. Comment on this clone: Its antigen is unidentified.

Findings and limits, study-wide: Vaccine-related CD4 TCRs covered spike, predominating at 160-218 and 743-854.

The specimen was peripheral blood, collected on day 0 of AZD1222 vaccination. J is TRBJ2-7 and V is TRBV11-2; 8 positions agree with TRBD1. This receptor was identified in an adult in good health. The CDR3 loop reads CASSLGGHRDRRYQYF. The CDR3 region has the DNA TGTGCCAGCAGCTTAGGGGGGCACCGGGACAGGAGATATCAGTACTTC.